This T cell receptor beta chain was sequenced in a study of identical twins. In TCRdb, the 5' RACE reads were re-called with MiXCR into one record per CDR3 protein. Of 750,000 to 950,000 distinct CDR3 sequences listed, 9% to 15% were seen once; the top ten hold around 1.6%. This clonotype was counted between two and nine times. Germline lookup yields CDR1 ENHRY and CDR2 SYGVKD. V was clipped by 2 bases and J by 2 bases, with 14 bases between them. This CDR3 is 16 amino acids long. The sample also formed part of further work on yellow fever vaccine responses in identical twins.

The material sequenced was PBMCs. J is TRBJ2-3 and V is TRBV10-3; D might be TRBD1 (5 bases). The source is a woman younger than 30 in good health. CDR3 nucleotide sequence: TGTGCCATCAGTGAGGTAGGGGAAGAAATCACAGATACGCAGTATTTT. This codes for CAISEVGEEITDTQYF.